The TCR beta chain under discussion was sequenced for a study of T cell repertoires in cytomegalovirus infection. Study at large: The public TCR beta signatures pointed to both CMV infection and matching HLA type.

As concerns this clonotype: The antigen remains unidentified.

Regarding the study as a whole: The ex vivo response showed dominance by HLA-C-restricted CMV-specific TCR beta clonotypes. Accumulated public TCR beta family frequency recognized individuals carrying CMV together with the relevant HLA.

Unmatched junction bases numbered 6, after V lost 2 bases and J lost 9 bases. Germline V gene sequence: CDR1 DFQATT, CDR2 SNEGSKA (reference sequence). There are 13 residues in the CDR3. TCRdb ran MiXCR on the reads and lists one entry per CDR3 protein. The sample carries some 300,000 distinct CDR3 sequences, around a sixth recorded once. Material: PBMCs. The receptor's source is a human donor in good health (CMV status not recorded). Some clones in this sample may be carry-over from other donors' samples. The chain couples TRBV20-1 to TRBJ2-1; TRBD2 aligns across 8 bases. The CDR3 here is CSARSGGWGEQFF. CDR3 bases: TGCAGTGCTAGAAGCGGGGGCTGGGGTGAGCAGTTCTTC.